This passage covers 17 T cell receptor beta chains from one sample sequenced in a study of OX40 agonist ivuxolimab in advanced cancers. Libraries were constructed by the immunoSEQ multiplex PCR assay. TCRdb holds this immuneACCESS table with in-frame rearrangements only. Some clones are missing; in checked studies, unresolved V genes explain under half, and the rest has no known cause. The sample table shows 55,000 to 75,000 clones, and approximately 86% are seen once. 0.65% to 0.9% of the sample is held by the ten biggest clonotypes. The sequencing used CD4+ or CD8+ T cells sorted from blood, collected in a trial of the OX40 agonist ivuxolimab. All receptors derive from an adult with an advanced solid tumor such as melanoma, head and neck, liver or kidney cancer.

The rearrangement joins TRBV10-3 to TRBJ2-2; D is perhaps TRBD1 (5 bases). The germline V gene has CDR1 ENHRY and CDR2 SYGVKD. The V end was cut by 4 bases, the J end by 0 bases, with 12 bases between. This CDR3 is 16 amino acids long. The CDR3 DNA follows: TGTGCCATCAGTGGGCAGGGTATCGCGAACACCGGGGAGCTGTTTTTT. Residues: CAISGQGIANTGELFF.

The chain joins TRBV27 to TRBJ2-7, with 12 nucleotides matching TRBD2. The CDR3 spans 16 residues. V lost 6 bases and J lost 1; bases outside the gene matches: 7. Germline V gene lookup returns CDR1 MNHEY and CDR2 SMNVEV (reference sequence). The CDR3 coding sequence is TGTGCCAGCAGACGACTAGCGGGAGCGGTATCCTACGAGCAGTACTTC. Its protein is CASRRLAGAVSYEQYF.

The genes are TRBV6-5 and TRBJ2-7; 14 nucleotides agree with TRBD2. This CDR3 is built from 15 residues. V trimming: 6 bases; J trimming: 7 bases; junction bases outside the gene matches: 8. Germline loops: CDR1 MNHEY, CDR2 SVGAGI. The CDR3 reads CASRMGLAGVREQYF. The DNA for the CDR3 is TGTGCCAGCAGAATGGGACTAGCGGGGGTTCGGGAGCAGTACTTC.

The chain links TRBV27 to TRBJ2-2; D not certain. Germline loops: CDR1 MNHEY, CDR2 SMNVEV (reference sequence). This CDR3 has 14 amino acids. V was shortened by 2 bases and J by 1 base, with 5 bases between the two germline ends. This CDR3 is CASSLVGNTGELFF. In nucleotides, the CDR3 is TGTGCCAGCAGTTTAGTGGGGAACACCGGGGAGCTGTTTTTT.

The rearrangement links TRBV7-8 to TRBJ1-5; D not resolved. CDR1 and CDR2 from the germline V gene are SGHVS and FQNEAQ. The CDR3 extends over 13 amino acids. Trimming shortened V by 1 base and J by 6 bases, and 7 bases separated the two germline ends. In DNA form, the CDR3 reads TGTGCCAGCAGCTTAGATATTGGTCAGCCCCAGCATTTT. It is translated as CASSLDIGQPQHF.

CDR3 DNA: TGTGCCAGCTCACCACAGGGACAGGGGTTAAATGAAAAACTGTTTTTT. This translates into CASSPQGQGLNEKLFF. The chain joins TRBV18 to TRBJ1-4; TRBD1 aligns across 10 bases. CDR1 and CDR2 (germline): KGHSH, LQKENI. The CDR3 has 16 residues. J was trimmed by 5 bases and V by 1 base; bases with no gene match: 4.

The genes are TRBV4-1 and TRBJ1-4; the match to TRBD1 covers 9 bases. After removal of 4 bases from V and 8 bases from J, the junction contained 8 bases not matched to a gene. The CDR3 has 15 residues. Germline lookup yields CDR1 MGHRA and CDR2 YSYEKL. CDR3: CASSPVGTGKEKLFF. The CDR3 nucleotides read TGCGCCAGCAGCCCAGTTGGGACAGGGAAAGAAAAACTGTTTTTT.

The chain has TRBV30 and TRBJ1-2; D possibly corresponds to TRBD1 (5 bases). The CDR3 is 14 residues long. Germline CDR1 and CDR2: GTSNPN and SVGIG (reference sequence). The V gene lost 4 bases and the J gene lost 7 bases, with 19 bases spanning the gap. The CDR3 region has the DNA TGTGCCTGGACCGCCTTCGGACAAATTGGTGGCTACACCTTC. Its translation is CAWTAFGQIGGYTF. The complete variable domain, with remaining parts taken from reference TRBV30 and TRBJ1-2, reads SQTIHQWPATLVQPVGSPLSLECTVEGTSNPNLYWYRQAAGRGLQLLFYSVGIGQISSEVPQNLSASRPQDRQFILSSKKLLLSDSGFYLCAWTAFGQIGGYTFGSGTRLTVV.

In DNA form, the CDR3 reads TGTGCCTGGAGCCCGGGAGCCTCTGGAAACACCATATATTTT. It yields the protein CAWSPGASGNTIYF. The chain joins TRBV30 to TRBJ1-3, with D unresolved. The CDR3 spans 14 residues. The germline gives CDR1 GTSNPN, CDR2 SVGIG (reference sequence). Trimming shortened V by 3 bases and J by 0 bases, and 9 bases separated the two germline ends.

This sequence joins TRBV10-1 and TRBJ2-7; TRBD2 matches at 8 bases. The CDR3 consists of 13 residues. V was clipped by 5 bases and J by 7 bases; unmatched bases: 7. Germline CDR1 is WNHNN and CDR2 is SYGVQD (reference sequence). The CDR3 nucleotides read TGCGCCAGCAGTACAGCGGGAGCCAGAGAGCAGTACTTC. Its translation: CASSTAGAREQYF.

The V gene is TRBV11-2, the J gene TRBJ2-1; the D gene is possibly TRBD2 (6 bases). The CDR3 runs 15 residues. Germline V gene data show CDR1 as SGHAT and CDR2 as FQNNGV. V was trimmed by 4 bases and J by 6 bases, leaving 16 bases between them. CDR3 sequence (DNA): TGTGCCAGCAGCTCCACACGGGGGTCAGGCAATGAGCAGTTCTTC. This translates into CASSSTRGSGNEQFF.

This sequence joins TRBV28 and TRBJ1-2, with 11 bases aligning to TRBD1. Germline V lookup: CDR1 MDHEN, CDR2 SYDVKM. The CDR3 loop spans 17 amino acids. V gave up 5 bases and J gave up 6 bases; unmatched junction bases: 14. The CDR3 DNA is TGTGCCAGCAGTCCTCCCGGGACAGGGGGGACCTTCGATGGCTACACCTTC. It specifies CASSPPGTGGTFDGYTF.

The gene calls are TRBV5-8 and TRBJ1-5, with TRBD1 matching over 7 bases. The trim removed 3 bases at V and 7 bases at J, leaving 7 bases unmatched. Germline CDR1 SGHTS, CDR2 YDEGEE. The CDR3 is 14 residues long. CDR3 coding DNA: TGTGCCAGCAGCTCTAGACAGGGAACCCAGCCCCAGCATTTT. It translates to CASSSRQGTQPQHF.

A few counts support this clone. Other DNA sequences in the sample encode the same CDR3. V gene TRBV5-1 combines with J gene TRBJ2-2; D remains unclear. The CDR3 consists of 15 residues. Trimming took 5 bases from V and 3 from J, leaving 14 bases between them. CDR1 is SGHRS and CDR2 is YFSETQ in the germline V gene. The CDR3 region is CASSRGSSDTGELFF. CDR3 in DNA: TGCGCCAGCAGTCGAGGCTCAAGCGACACCGGGGAGCTGTTTTTT.

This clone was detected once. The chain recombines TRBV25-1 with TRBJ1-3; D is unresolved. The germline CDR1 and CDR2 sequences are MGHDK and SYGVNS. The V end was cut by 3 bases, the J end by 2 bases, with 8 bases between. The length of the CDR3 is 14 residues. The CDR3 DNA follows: TGTGCCAGCAGTGATGCCCGACCTGGAAACACCATATATTTT. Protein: CASSDARPGNTIYF.

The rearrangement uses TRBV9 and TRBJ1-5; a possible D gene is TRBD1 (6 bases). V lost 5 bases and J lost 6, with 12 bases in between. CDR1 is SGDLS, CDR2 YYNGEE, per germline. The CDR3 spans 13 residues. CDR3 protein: CASSTGLVQPQHF. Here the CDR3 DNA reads TGTGCCAGCAGTACAGGGTTGGTTCAGCCCCAGCATTTT.

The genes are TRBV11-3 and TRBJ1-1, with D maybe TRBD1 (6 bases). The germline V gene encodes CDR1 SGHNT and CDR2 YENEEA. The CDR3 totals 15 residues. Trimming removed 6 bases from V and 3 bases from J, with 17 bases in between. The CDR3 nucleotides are TGTGCCAGCAGACCGAACAGGGTACTTGACACTGAAGCTTTCTTT. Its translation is CASRPNRVLDTEAFF.